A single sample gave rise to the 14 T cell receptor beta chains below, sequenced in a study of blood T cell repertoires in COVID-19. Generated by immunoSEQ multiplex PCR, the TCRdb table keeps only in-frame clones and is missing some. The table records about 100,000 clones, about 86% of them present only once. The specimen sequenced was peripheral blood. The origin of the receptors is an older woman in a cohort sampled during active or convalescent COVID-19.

CDR3 sequence: CASSSGQGYYTEAFF. CDR3 sequence (DNA): TGTGCCAGCAGCTCGGGACAGGGCTATTACACTGAAGCTTTCTTT. V is TRBV7-6 and J is TRBJ1-1, with TRBD1 identical over 9 bases. The ends lost 4 bases at V and 3 bases at J; junction bases unmatched: 6. This CDR3 comprises 15 residues. Germline CDR1 SGHVS, CDR2 FNYEAQ.

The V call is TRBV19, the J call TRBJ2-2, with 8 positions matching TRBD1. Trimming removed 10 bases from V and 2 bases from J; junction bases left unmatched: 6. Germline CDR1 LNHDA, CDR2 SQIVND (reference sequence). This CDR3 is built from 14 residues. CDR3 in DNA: TGTGCCACCGGGGCAGGGGGCAACACCGGGGAGCTGTTTTTT. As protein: CATGAGGNTGELFF.

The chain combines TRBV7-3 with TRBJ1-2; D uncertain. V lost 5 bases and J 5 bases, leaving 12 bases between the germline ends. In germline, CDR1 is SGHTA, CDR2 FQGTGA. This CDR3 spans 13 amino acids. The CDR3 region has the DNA TGTGCCAGCAGCCCGGGGAGGGAATATGGCTACACCTTC. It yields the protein CASSPGREYGYTF.

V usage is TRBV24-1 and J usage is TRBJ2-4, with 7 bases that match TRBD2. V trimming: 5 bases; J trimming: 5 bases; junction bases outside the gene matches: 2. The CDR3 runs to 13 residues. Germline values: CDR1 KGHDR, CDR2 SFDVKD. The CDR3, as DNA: TGTGCCACCAGTGGGGGAGGGGAAAACATTCAGTACTTC. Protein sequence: CATSGGGENIQYF.

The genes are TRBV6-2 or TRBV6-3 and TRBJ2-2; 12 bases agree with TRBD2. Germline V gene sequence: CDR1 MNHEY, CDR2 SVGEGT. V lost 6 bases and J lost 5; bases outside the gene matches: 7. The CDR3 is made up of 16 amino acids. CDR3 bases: TGTGCCAGCAGCCTGACTAGCGGGAGAGGAACCGGGGAGCTGTTTTTT. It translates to CASSLTSGRGTGELFF.

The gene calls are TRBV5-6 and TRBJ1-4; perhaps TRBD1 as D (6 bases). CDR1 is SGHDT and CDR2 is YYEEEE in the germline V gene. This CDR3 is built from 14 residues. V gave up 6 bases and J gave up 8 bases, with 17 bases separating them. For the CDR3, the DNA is TGTGCCAGCAACCGCCCGGGGCAGGGGGAAAAACTGTTTTTT. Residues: CASNRPGQGEKLFF.

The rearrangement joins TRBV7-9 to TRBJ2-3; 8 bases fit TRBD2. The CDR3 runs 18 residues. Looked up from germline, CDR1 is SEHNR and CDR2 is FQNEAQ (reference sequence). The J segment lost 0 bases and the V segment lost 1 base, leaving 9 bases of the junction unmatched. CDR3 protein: CASSLGVAGKPSTDTQYF. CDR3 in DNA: TGTGCCAGCAGCTTAGGGGTAGCGGGGAAGCCTAGCACAGATACGCAGTATTTT. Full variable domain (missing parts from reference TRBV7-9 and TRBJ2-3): DTGVSQNPRHKITKRGQNVTFRCDPISEHNRLYWYRQTLGQGPEFLTYFQNEAQLEKSRLLSDRFSAERPKGSFSTLEIQRTEQGDSAMYLCASSLGVAGKPSTDTQYFGPGTRLTVL.

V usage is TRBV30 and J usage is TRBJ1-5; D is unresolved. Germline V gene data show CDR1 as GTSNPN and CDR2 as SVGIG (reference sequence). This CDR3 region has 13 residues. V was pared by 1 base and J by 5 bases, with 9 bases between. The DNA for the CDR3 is TGTGCCTGGAGTGAAACTTTGGATCAGCCCCAGCATTTT. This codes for CAWSETLDQPQHF.

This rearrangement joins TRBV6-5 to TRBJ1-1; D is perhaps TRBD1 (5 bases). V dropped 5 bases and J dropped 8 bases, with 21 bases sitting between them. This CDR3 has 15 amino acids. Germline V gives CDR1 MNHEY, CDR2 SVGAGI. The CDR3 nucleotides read TGTGCCAGCAGTAGGAGCCGTGGGGCGGCGACCGAAGCTTTCTTT. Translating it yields CASSRSRGAATEAFF.

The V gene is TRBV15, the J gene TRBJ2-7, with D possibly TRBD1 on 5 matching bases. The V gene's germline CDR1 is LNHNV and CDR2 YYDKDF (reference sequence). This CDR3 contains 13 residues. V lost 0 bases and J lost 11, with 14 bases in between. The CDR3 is CATSRDPGRAEYF. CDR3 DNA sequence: TGTGCCACCAGCAGAGATCCGGGCAGGGCAGAGTACTTC.

The CDR3 loop reads CAIRTGGLSGNTIYF. The CDR3 bases are TGTGCCATCAGAACAGGGGGACTCTCTGGAAACACCATATATTTT. The chain employs TRBV10-3 and TRBJ1-3; 8 bases line up with TRBD1. The CDR3 runs 15 residues. The germline V gene has CDR1 ENHRY and CDR2 SYGVKD. With V trimmed by 6 bases and J by 0 bases, 4 bases remained unmatched.

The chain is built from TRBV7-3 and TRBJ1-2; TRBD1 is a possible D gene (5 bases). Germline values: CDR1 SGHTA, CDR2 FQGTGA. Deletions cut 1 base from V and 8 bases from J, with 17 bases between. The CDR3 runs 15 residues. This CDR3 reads CASSLNPSGLDGYTF. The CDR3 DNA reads TGTGCCAGCAGCTTAAACCCCTCAGGGTTAGACGGCTACACCTTC.

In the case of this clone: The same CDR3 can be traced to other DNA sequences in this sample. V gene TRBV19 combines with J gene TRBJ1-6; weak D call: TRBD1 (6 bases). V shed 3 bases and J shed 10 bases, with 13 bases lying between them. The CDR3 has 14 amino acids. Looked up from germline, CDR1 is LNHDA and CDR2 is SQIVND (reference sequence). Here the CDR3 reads CASSMGRGPSPLHF. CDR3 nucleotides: TGTGCCAGTAGTATGGGCAGGGGTCCCTCACCCCTCCACTTT.

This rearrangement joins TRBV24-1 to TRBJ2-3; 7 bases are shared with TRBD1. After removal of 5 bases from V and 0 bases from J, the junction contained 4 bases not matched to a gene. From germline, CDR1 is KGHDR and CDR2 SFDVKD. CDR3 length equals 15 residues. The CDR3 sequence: CATSGRQGSTDTQYF. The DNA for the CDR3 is TGTGCCACCAGTGGAAGACAGGGAAGCACAGATACGCAGTATTTT.